This TCR beta chain was obtained from a study of T cell changes during pregnancy in multiple sclerosis. TCRdb keeps only in-frame clones here, not all; method: immunoSEQ multiplex PCR. The table includes roughly 50,000 clones, roughly 92% detected once. Trimming took off 1 base at V and 2 bases at J, with 18 bases between the two ends. CDR1 SGDLS and CDR2 YYNGEE come from the germline V gene. The CDR3 loop spans 17 amino acids. The chain combines TRBV9 with TRBJ2-5, with a weak D call TRBD1 (6 bases). This clonotype originated in a female donor with multiple sclerosis, enrolled in a pregnancy study. Sequenced here: CD4+ T cells from peripheral blood mononuclear cells, sampled in the third trimester of pregnancy. The CDR3, as DNA: TGTGCCAGCAGCGTATCTCCCGGGTGGGACACACAAGAGACCCAGTACTTC. Amino acids: CASSVSPGWDTQETQYF.